A selection of T cell receptor beta chains follows, all from one sample in a study of blood T cell repertoires in COVID-19. Libraries were prepared by immunoSEQ multiplex PCR; TCRdb keeps only in-frame clonotypes and omits some of them. The sample contains over 150,000 clones, 70% to 90% of which appear only once. Sequenced: peripheral blood. These receptors all come from a man in his fifties with COVID-19, enrolled during active disease. Each CDR3 is given with its conserved first and last residue. Each record gives: clone size, D gene, V gene, J gene, CDR3 protein, CDR3 DNA. The D gene is left open where the match is weak. A clone size is listed for some rows: how often the clone was seen (once, few, many), or a class if it is expanded.

size: .; D: TRBD2; V: TRBV27; J: TRBJ2-1; CDR3: CASSLSGRGNNEQFF; DNA: TGTGCCAGCAGCCTCAGCGGGAGGGGTAACAATGAGCAGTTCTTC
size: once; D: .; V: TRBV10-2; J: TRBJ2-1; CDR3: CASTSFSYNEQFF; DNA: TGCGCCAGCACTAGTTTTTCCTACAATGAGCAGTTCTTC
size: .; D: .; V: TRBV2; J: TRBJ2-5; CDR3: CASRGIGWEARETQYF; DNA: TGTGCCAGCAGGGGTATTGGTTGGGAGGCGAGAGAGACCCAGTACTTC
size: .; D: .; V: TRBV4-1; J: TRBJ2-7; CDR3: CASSETRGSYEQYF; DNA: TGCGCCAGCAGCGAAACAAGAGGGTCCTACGAGCAGTACTTC
size: .; D: .; V: TRBV10-3; J: TRBJ2-7; CDR3: CATRDSAYEQYF; DNA: TGTGCCACCCGGGACTCAGCCTACGAGCAGTACTTC
size: .; D: TRBD1; V: TRBV5-6; J: TRBJ2-7; CDR3: CASATGPGQDPYEQYF; DNA: TGTGCCAGCGCTACGGGACCGGGACAGGACCCGTACGAGCAGTACTTC
size: .; D: .; V: TRBV5-1; J: TRBJ2-3; CDR3: CASSGAATLTDTQYF; DNA: TGCGCCAGCAGCGGGGCCGCAACTCTCACAGATACGCAGTATTTT
size: .; D: TRBD1; V: TRBV6-4; J: TRBJ1-4; CDR3: CASSDLPGQGNEKLFF; DNA: TGTGCCAGCAGCGATCTTCCGGGACAGGGGAATGAAAAACTGTTTTTT
size: .; D: TRBD1; V: TRBV14; J: TRBJ1-4; CDR3: CASRRQGEDEKLFF; DNA: TGTGCCAGCAGACGACAGGGGGAGGATGAAAAACTGTTTTTT
size: .; D: .; V: TRBV27; J: TRBJ1-2; CDR3: CASSFTGGGAIYGYTF; DNA: TGTGCCAGCAGTTTTACGGGGGGTGGAGCCATCTATGGCTACACCTTC
size: .; D: .; V: TRBV3-1/TRBV3-2; J: TRBJ2-1; CDR3: CASSRGGNLNNEQFF; DNA: TGTGCCAGCAGCCGCGGGGGCAACCTTAATAATGAGCAGTTCTTC
size: .; D: .; V: TRBV6-1; J: TRBJ2-1; CDR3: CASSGQVFSSYNEQFF; DNA: TGTGCCAGCAGTGGACAGGTATTCAGCTCCTACAATGAGCAGTTCTTC
size: .; D: TRBD2; V: TRBV4-1; J: TRBJ2-1; CDR3: CASSLKMGLANNEQFF; DNA: TGCGCCAGCAGCCTAAAGATGGGACTAGCGAACAATGAGCAGTTCTTC
size: .; D: TRBD1; V: TRBV29-1; J: TRBJ2-7; CDR3: CSVDPSGQGAGGEQYF; DNA: TGCAGCGTTGACCCGTCGGGACAGGGGGCGGGAGGCGAGCAGTACTTC
size: .; D: .; V: TRBV28; J: TRBJ1-2; CDR3: CASSGNGVLRHIYGYTF; DNA: TGTGCCAGCAGTGGAAACGGGGTTCTACGCCATATTTATGGCTACACCTTC
size: .; D: TRBD1; V: TRBV28; J: TRBJ2-7; CDR3: CASSITGGSGYEQYF; DNA: TGTGCCAGCAGCATAACAGGGGGCAGCGGGTACGAGCAGTACTTC
size: .; D: .; V: TRBV19; J: TRBJ2-7; CDR3: CASSIERGVGPYEQYF; DNA: TGTGCCAGTAGTATAGAAAGGGGCGTGGGTCCCTACGAGCAGTACTTC